This T cell receptor beta chain was retrieved from a study of T cells in women clearing cervical HPV infection. Data came from immunoSEQ multiplex PCR; TCRdb stores just in-frame clones and leaves some out. The sample table includes 20,000 to 25,000 clones. Note on this clone: The read ends 3 residues shy of where the CDR3 ends; the end is completed using the germline J gene.

With 6 bases removed from V and 4 bases from J, the gap between germline ends came to 9 bases. This CDR3 is built from 11 residues. The germline V gene encodes CDR1 SQVTM and CDR2 ANQGSEA. The TCR originated in a woman aged 18 to 75 with a cervical HPV16 infection that either progressed to CIN3+ or cleared (not recorded which). The rearrangement uses TRBV29-1 and TRBJ1-2; weak D call: TRBD1 (6 bases). Input material: blood buffy coat. CDR3 sequence reads: CSVGGSYGYTF. The sequenced part of the CDR3 DNA is TGCAGCGTAGGGGGAAGCTATGGC.